The source of this T cell receptor (beta chain) is a study of shared T cell receptors in the human thymus. TCRdb keeps only in-frame clones here, not all; method: immunoSEQ multiplex PCR. The data hold about 730,000 clones, with around 85% observed a single time. The V and J ends lost 1 base and 7 bases respectively, with 8 bases between them. Germline assignment: CDR1 GTSNPN and CDR2 SVGIG (reference sequence). CDR3 length: 12 amino acids. These sequences were also reported in another study, on human thymus T cells. That source adds: Resected material from corrective heart surgery provided the thymus tissue analysed. Apparent bias marked the V and J gene usage of thymic and blood repertoires. Unrelated individuals reportedly shared highly overlapping thymic TCR repertoires.

The chain employs TRBV30 and TRBJ1-5; D is unresolved. The sequencing sample was made of thymocytes. The origin of this receptor is a girl in the first two years of life with a congenital heart defect. In DNA, the CDR3 is TGTGCCTGGAGTGCACGAGGCCAGCCCCAGCATTTT. Translated, it gives CAWSARGQPQHF.